This T cell receptor (beta chain) was observed in a study of technical replicates of blood from several donors. This CDR3 has 14 residues. Germline assignment: CDR1 MNHEY and CDR2 SMNVEV (reference sequence). After removal of 3 bases from V and 2 bases from J, the junction contained 1 base not matched to a gene. The repertoire was sequenced with immunoSEQ multiplex PCR; TCRdb's copy has only in-frame clones and lacks some. The table shows almost 90,000 clones, with roughly 94% occurring only once. This clonotype was obtained from a human donor in good health. This chain links TRBV27 with TRBJ1-5; 7 positions match TRBD1. The material sequenced was T cells isolated from PBMCs. The CDR3 is CASSFGTGNQPQHF. The CDR3 DNA reads TGTGCCAGCAGTTTTGGGACAGGCAATCAGCCCCAGCATTTT.